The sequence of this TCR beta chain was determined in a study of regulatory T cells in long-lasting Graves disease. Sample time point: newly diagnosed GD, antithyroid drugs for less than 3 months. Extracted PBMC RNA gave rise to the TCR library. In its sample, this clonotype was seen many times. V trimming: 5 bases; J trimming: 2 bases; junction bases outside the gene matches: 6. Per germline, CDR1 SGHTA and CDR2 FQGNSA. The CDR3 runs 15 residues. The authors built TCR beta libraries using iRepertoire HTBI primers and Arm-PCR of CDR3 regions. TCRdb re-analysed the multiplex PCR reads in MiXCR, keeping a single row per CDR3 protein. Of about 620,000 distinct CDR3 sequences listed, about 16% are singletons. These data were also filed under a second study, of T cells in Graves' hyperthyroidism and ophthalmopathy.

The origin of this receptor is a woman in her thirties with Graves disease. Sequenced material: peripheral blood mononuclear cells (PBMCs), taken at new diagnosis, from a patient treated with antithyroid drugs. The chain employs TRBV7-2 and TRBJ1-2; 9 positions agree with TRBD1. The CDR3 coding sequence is TGTGCCAGCAGCGGGGGGACAGGGACGAACTATGGCTACACCTTC. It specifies CASSGGTGTNYGYTF. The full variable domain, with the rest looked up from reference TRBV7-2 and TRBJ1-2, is GAGVSQSPSNKVTEKGKDVELRCDPISGHTALYWYRQSLGQGLEFLIYFQGNSAPDKSGLPSDRFSAERTGGSVSTLTIQRTQQEDSAVYLCASSGGTGTNYGYTFGSGTRLTVV.